This TCR beta chain is drawn from a study of blood T cell repertoires in COVID-19. Study overall: T cells, B-cell-depleted T cells, or PBMCs supplied cDNA or gDNA.

Trimming removed 2 bases at V and 2 bases at J, with 8 bases between. The germline V gene encodes CDR1 KGHDR and CDR2 SFDVKD. The CDR3 extends over 14 amino acids. The protocol was immunoSEQ multiplex PCR, while the TCRdb copy is restricted to in-frame clones and leaves out a portion. The table lists roughly 150,000 clones, around 82% of them singletons. The sample comprised peripheral blood. The chain has TRBV24-1 and TRBJ2-5, with unresolved D. This receptor was identified in a woman at least 80 years old with active or convalescent COVID-19. The DNA for the CDR3 is TGTGCCACCAGTGATTCCCTAATGCAAGAGACCCAGTACTTC. Amino acids: CATSDSLMQETQYF.